This T cell receptor (beta chain) was captured in a study of blood T cell repertoires in COVID-19. Study summary: T cells, B-cell-depleted T cells, or PBMCs supplied cDNA or gDNA.

As handled by the study authors: Nucleated cell counts were estimated from reference gene primer amplification. Method: immunoSEQ multiplex PCR; TCRdb's copy keeps in-frame clones and lacks some. V, J and clone size derive from that table, while D and trimming were established from the DNA sequence. The sample gives 90,000 or so clones, around 90% of which show up once; approximately 5.4% is in the top ten. This clone appeared a few times. Seattle patient enrollment occurred during active infection, with longitudinal follow-up thereafter. The TCR sequence derives from a man aged 55 to 70 with COVID-19, enrolled during active disease. What was sequenced was peripheral blood.

The CDR3 region is CSVQLAGGIYTQYF. CDR3 nucleotides: TGCAGCGTCCAACTAGCCGGGGGGATCTATACGCAGTATTTT. The chain joins TRBV29-1 to TRBJ2-3; 7 nucleotides match TRBD2. CDR1 is SQVTM, CDR2 ANQGSEA, per germline. V lost 6 bases and J lost 7; bases outside the gene matches: 13. This CDR3 has 14 residues.